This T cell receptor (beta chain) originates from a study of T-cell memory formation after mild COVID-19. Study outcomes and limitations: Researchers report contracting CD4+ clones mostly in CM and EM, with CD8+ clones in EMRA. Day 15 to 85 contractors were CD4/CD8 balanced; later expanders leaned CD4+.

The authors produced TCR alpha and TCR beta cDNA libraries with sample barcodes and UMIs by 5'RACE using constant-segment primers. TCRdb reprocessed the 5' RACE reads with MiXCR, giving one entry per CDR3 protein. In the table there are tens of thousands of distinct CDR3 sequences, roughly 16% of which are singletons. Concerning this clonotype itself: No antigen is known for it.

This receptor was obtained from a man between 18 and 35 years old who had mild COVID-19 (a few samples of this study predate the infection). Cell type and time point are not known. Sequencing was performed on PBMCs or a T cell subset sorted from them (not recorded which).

This CDR3 reads CASSLGRLAGGWSRNEQFF. The CDR3 DNA reads as TGTGCCAGCAGCTTAGGAAGACTAGCGGGGGGCTGGTCCCGCAATGAGCAGTTCTTC. The V call is TRBV7-9, the J call TRBJ2-1, with 13 bases aligning to TRBD2. This CDR3 has 19 residues. Germline trimming cut 1 base from V and 6 bases from J; bases unmatched to any gene: 12. Germline loops: CDR1 SEHNR, CDR2 FQNEAQ (reference sequence).